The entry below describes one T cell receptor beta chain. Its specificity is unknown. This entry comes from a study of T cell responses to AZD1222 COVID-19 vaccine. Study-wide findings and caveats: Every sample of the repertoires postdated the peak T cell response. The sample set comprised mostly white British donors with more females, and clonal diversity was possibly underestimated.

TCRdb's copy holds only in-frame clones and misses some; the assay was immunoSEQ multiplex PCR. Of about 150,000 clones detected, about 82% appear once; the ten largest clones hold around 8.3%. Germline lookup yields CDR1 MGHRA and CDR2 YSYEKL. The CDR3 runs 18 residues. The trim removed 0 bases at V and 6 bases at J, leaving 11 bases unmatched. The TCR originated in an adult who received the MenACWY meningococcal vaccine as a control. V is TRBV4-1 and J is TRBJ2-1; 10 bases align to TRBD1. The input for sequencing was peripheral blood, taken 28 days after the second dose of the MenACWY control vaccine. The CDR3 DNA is TGCGCCAGCAGCCAAGAAGCGCCGTACGGACAGGGGGTCAATGAGCAGTTCTTC. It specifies CASSQEAPYGQGVNEQFF.